The 22 T cell receptor beta chains given below trace back to one sample, sequenced in a study of control samples from healthy donors and cancer patients. TCRdb keeps only in-frame clones here, not all; method: immunoSEQ multiplex PCR. Among tens of thousands of clones listed, roughly 84% were seen once. Sequences were obtained from blood. These receptors came from a woman in her 50s in good health.

The chain employs TRBV4-1 and TRBJ2-7; 7 bases map to TRBD2. The CDR3 has 16 amino acids. Trimming at V came to 1 base and at J to 0 bases, leaving 6 bases not matched to a gene. The germline gives CDR1 MGHRA, CDR2 YSYEKL. Written as DNA, the CDR3 is TGCGCCAGCAGCCAAGGGGGGAGGGGTTACTCCTACGAGCAGTACTTC. It specifies CASSQGGRGYSYEQYF.

This clone was seen more than once but under ten times. The V gene is TRBV27, the J gene TRBJ1-5, with D possibly TRBD1 on 5 matching bases. Per germline, CDR1 MNHEY and CDR2 SMNVEV (reference sequence). The CDR3 sequence is 12 residues long. Trimming shortened V by 8 bases and J by 7 bases, and 12 bases separated the two germline ends. In nucleotides, the CDR3 is TGTGCCAGCTCGACAGCGCGGCAGCCCCAGCATTTT. The encoded protein is CASSTARQPQHF.

The chain employs TRBV12-5 and TRBJ2-1, with D possibly called TRBD1 or TRBD2 (5 bases each). Deletions cut 2 bases from V and 8 bases from J, with 19 bases between. Germline CDR1 and CDR2: LGHNT and FRNRAP. This CDR3 is built from 16 residues. The DNA of the CDR3 is TGTGCTAGTGGTTTGCTTCAAATCAGACTGGGGGATGAGCAGTTCTTC. This sequence encodes CASGLLQIRLGDEQFF.

Concerning this clone: At one end, the junction sequence differs from germline, possibly due to a read error. The rearrangement links TRBV28 to TRBJ2-7; either TRBD1 or TRBD2 may supply D (6 bases each). Germline V gene data show CDR1 as MDHEN and CDR2 as SYDVKM. The CDR3 consists of 11 residues. CDR3 nucleotide sequence: TGTGCCAGCAGTCCGGGGGCAGGGGAGAACTTC. Translation: CASSPGAGENF.

This clone was recorded once. The rearrangement joins TRBV18 to TRBJ1-1; a weak D match, TRBD1 (6 bases). The CDR3 consists of 15 residues. Looked up from germline, CDR1 is KGHSH and CDR2 is LQKENI. The germline V and J ends were trimmed by 3 bases and 0 bases, with 11 bases remaining between them. The CDR3 DNA reads TGTGCCAGCTCACCCCTCGACAGGCTGAACACTGAAGCTTTCTTT. Protein: CASSPLDRLNTEAFF.

The chain joins TRBV7-9 to TRBJ1-1; D not resolved. V was cut by 5 bases and J by 4 bases, with 20 bases left in between. This CDR3 has 16 residues. Germline lookup yields CDR1 SEHNR and CDR2 FQNEAQ (reference sequence). Written as DNA, the CDR3 is TGTGCCAGCAGCCTACCACAAGAGGGTCTCGTCACTGAAGCTTTCTTT. Translation: CASSLPQEGLVTEAFF.

The chain recombines TRBV9 with TRBJ1-1, with 8 positions matching TRBD1. The CDR3 contains 15 residues. V lost 4 bases to trimming and J lost 1 base; unmatched junction nucleotides: 6. Germline CDR1 reads SGDLS; CDR2 reads YYNGEE. The CDR3 DNA follows: TGTGCCAGCAGCCCGCCCGGACAGGGGAACACTGAAGCTTTCTTT. It encodes CASSPPGQGNTEAFF.

Comment on this clone: Additional DNA sequences in this sample encode the identical CDR3. The chain joins TRBV5-1 to TRBJ2-2; D possibly corresponds to TRBD2 (7 bases). The CDR3 length is 14 residues. Per the germline V gene, CDR1 is SGHRS and CDR2 is YFSETQ. Trimming took off 0 bases at V and 7 bases at J, with 10 bases between the two ends. This chain's CDR3 is CASSLGGGLGELFF. CDR3 in DNA: TGCGCCAGCAGCTTGGGGGGGGGCCTCGGGGAGCTGTTTTTT.

This clone was picked up a small number of times. The chain links TRBV12-3 or TRBV12-4 to TRBJ2-1; no clear D gene. The CDR3 sequence is 13 residues long. V shed 3 bases and J shed 6 bases, with 9 bases lying between them. The CDR3 DNA sequence: TGTGCCAGCAGTTTTGGACGGGCCAATGAGCAGTTCTTC. It is translated as CASSFGRANEQFF.

The V call is TRBV7-2, the J call TRBJ1-2; D is possibly TRBD1 (5 bases). The CDR3 consists of 15 residues. The germline V gene has CDR1 SGHTA and CDR2 FQGNSA. V gave up 4 bases and J gave up 4 bases, with 16 bases separating them. The CDR3 sequence: CASSSSGGPLYGYTF. CDR3 DNA: TGTGCCAGCAGCTCCTCGGGGGGACCCCTCTATGGCTACACCTTC.

The J gene is TRBJ1-1, the V gene TRBV28; D is unclear. Germline CDR1 is MDHEN and CDR2 is SYDVKM. V was cut by 2 bases and J by 0 bases, with 7 bases left in between. The CDR3 length is 14 residues. The CDR3 DNA reads TGTGCCAGCAGTTTAAGAGATTTGAACACTGAAGCTTTCTTT. Amino acid sequence: CASSLRDLNTEAFF.

This sequence joins TRBV28 and TRBJ2-1; 10 bases match TRBD2. The V and J ends lost 8 bases and 3 bases, in that order; junction bases with no gene match: 4. Per germline, CDR1 MDHEN and CDR2 SYDVKM. The CDR3 length is 14 residues. CDR3: CASYTSGVYNEQFF. The DNA for the CDR3 is TGTGCCAGCTACACTAGCGGGGTCTACAATGAGCAGTTCTTC. Full variable domain (rest looked up from reference TRBV28 and TRBJ2-1): DVKVTQSSRYLVKRTGEKVFLECVQDMDHENMFWYRQDPGLGLRLIYFSYDVKMKEKGDIPEGYSVSREKKERFSLILESASTNQTSMYLCASYTSGVYNEQFFGPGTRLTVL.

The rearrangement uses TRBV30 and TRBJ1-5; TRBD1 aligns across 8 bases. CDR3 length: 13 residues. Germline loops: CDR1 GTSNPN, CDR2 SVGIG (reference sequence). J was trimmed by 16 bases and V by 2 bases; bases with no gene match: 13. The CDR3 loop reads CAWSLADRVVTHF. CDR3 bases: TGTGCCTGGAGTCTAGCGGACAGGGTGGTGACCCATTTT.

This chain links TRBV11-2 with TRBJ1-1; TRBD1 might be the D (6 bases). Germline CDR1 SGHAT, CDR2 FQNNGV. V was pared by 5 bases and J by 5 bases, with 15 bases between. This CDR3 has 14 amino acids. CDR3 loop: CASSLEWGRTEAFF. CDR3 nucleotides: TGTGCCAGCAGCCTCGAGTGGGGGCGAACTGAAGCTTTCTTT.

V gene TRBV10-1 combines with J gene TRBJ2-7, with TRBD1 as a possible D gene (6 bases). The germline V and J ends were trimmed by 6 bases and 2 bases, with 14 bases remaining between them. The CDR3 contains 14 residues. Per the germline V gene, CDR1 is WNHNN and CDR2 is SYGVQD (reference sequence). The CDR3 DNA reads TGCGCCAGCAGCCCCGGGACAAGAGCCTACGAGCAGTACTTC. Translation: CASSPGTRAYEQYF.

J is TRBJ2-7 and V is TRBV7-2, with TRBD2 matching over 8 bases. The CDR3 is 14 amino acids. The germline V gene encodes CDR1 SGHTA and CDR2 FQGNSA. The V gene end was trimmed by 1 base and the J gene end by 4 bases; junction bases not matched to a gene: 3. For the CDR3, the DNA is TGTGCCAGCAGCTTAGGCGGGAGGTGGTACGAGCAGTACTTC. Amino acids: CASSLGGRWYEQYF.

This clone is a singleton in its sample. The chain couples TRBV28 to TRBJ2-7; 13 positions agree with TRBD2. The CDR3 has 18 amino acids. After removal of 3 bases from V and 1 base from J, the junction contained 9 bases not matched to a gene. From germline, CDR1 is MDHEN and CDR2 SYDVKM. The CDR3 DNA reads TGTGCCAGCAGTTTTACGGGACTAGCGGGAAGGGCTTCCTACGAGCAGTACTTC. Its protein product is CASSFTGLAGRASYEQYF.

The chain links TRBV7-9 to TRBJ2-7, with 8 bases aligning to TRBD1. J gave up 2 bases and V 4 bases, and 4 bases lay outside the gene matches. From germline, CDR1 is SEHNR and CDR2 FQNEAQ (reference sequence). This CDR3 is built from 14 residues. The CDR3 DNA is TGTGCCAGCAGCTCCAGACAGGGGCCCTACGAGCAGTACTTC. This encodes CASSSRQGPYEQYF.

This clone was observed once. The CDR3, as DNA: TGTGCCAGCAGTTTCGACTGGAGTAAAGAGACCCAGTACTTC. Residues: CASSFDWSKETQYF. The chain joins TRBV27 to TRBJ2-5; the D is unclear. The length of the CDR3 is 14 residues. CDR1 and CDR2 from the germline V gene are MNHEY and SMNVEV (reference sequence). V lost 3 bases and J 3 bases, leaving 11 bases between the germline ends.

The rearrangement joins TRBV28 to TRBJ1-5, with 9 bases that match TRBD1. This CDR3 spans 15 amino acids. Germline assignment: CDR1 MDHEN and CDR2 SYDVKM. J was trimmed by 7 bases and V by 4 bases; bases with no gene match: 8. The CDR3 bases are TGTGCCAGCAGTTCGGCGGGACAGGGTAGGCAGCCCCAGCATTTT. This gives the protein CASSSAGQGRQPQHF.

The chain uses TRBV2 and TRBJ2-5, with TRBD2 as a possible D gene (6 bases). Between the trimmed V and J ends, which lost 2 bases and 1 base, there was a span of 8 bases. The CDR3 consists of 14 residues. Germline V gene data show CDR1 as SNHLY and CDR2 as FYNNEI. For the CDR3, the DNA is TGTGCCAGCAGTGAATGGGAGGTCCAAGAGACCCAGTACTTC. This sequence encodes CASSEWEVQETQYF.

This rearrangement joins TRBV1 to TRBJ1-1. TRBV1 is given as a pseudogene. The CDR3 sequence is 14 residues long. The CDR3 spells CTSSIRILGTEAFF. In DNA form, the CDR3 reads TGCACCAGCAGTATCCGGATCCTGGGCACTGAAGCTTTCTTT.